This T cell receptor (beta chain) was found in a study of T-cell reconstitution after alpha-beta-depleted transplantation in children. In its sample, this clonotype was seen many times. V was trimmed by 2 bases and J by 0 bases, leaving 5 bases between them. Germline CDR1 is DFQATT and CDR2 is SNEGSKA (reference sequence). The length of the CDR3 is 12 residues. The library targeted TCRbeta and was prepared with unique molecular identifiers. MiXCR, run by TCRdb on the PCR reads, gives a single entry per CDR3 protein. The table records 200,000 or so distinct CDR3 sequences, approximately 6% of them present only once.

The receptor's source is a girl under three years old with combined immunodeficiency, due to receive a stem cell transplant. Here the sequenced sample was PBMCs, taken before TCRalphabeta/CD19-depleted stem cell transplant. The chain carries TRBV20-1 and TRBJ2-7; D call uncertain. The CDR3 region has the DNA TGCAGTGCTAGACTAGACTCCTACGAGCAGTACTTC. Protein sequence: CSARLDSYEQYF.